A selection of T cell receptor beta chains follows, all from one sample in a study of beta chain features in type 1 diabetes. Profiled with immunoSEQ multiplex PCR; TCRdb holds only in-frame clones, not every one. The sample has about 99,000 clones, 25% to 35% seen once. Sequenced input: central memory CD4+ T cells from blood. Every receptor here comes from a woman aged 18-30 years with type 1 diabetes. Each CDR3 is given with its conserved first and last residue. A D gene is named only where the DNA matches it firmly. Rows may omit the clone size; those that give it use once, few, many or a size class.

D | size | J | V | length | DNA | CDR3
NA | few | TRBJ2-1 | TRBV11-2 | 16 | TGTGCCAGCAGCCAGCTGGTGGGGCTGGGGACAAGGGAGCAGTTCTTC | CASSQLVGLGTREQFF
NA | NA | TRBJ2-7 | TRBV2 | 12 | TGTGCCAGCCGGGACAATACCTACGAGCAGTACTTC | CASRDNTYEQYF
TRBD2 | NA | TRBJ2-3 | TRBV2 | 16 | TGTGCCAGCAGTTCAAGACTAGCGGGAGACGAAGATACGCAGTATTTT | CASSSRLAGDEDTQYF
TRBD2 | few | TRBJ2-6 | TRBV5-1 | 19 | TGCGCCAGCAGCTCCGCTGGACTAGCGGGAGTGGGTGGGGCCAACGTCCTGACTTTC | CASSSAGLAGVGGANVLTF
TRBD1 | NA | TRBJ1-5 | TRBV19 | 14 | TGTGCCAGTAGTGCCACAGGGGACAATCAGCCCCAGCATTTT | CASSATGDNQPQHF
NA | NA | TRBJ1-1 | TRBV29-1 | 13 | TGCAGCGCTGAAAATTCAGGTAGCACTGAAGCTTTCTTT | CSAENSGSTEAFF
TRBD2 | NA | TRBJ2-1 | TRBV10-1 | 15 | TGCGCCAGCAGTCGGACTAGCGAAGCAGGAAATGAGCAGTTCTTC | CASSRTSEAGNEQFF
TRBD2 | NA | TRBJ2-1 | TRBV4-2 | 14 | TGTGCCAGCAGCCAGGTAGCGGGAGGGGGTGAGCAGTTCTTC | CASSQVAGGGEQFF
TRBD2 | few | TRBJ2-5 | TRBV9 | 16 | TGTGCCAGCAGCTGGTCGGCGGGAGAACCCCGAGAGACCCAGTACTTC | CASSWSAGEPRETQYF
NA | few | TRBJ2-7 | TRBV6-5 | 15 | TGTGCCAGCAGTTCCCTCGGGGATGCTTCCTACGAGCAGTACTTC | CASSSLGDASYEQYF
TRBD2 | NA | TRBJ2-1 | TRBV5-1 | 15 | TGCGCCAGCACCTCTAGCGGGAGCTCCTACAATGAGCAGTTCTTC | CASTSSGSSYNEQFF
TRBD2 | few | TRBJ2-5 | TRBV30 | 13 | TGTGCCTGGACTAGCGGACACCAAGAGACCCAGTACTTC | CAWTSGHQETQYF
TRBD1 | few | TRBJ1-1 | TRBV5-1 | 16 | TGCGCCAGCAGCCAGGGCCTGGGACAGGGAAACACTGAAGCTTTCTTT | CASSQGLGQGNTEAFF
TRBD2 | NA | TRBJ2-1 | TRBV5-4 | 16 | TGTGCCAGCAGTTCCCCTAGCGGGAGCGTCAACAATGAGCAGTTCTTC | CASSSPSGSVNNEQFF
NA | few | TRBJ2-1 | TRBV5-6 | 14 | TGTGCCAGCAGCTTGGGGAGCTCCTACAATGAGCAGTTCTTC | CASSLGSSYNEQFF
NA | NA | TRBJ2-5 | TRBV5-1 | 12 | TGCGCCAGCAGCTATTCGAGGGAGACCCAGTACTTC | CASSYSRETQYF
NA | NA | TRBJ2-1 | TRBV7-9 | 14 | TGTGCCAGCAGCTTCGACACCTCCTACAATGAGCAGTTCTTC | CASSFDTSYNEQFF
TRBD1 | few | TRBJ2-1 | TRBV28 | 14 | TGTGCCAGCATGGGGACAGGGCCCTACAATGAGCAGTTCTTC | CASMGTGPYNEQFF
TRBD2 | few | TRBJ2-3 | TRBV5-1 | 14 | TGCGCCAGCACCGGACTAGCGGACGTAGATACGCAGTATTTT | CASTGLADVDTQYF
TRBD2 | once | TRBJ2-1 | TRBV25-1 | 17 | TGTGCCAGCAGATCGGTGTTGGGGCGGGAGGCCAAGGATGAGCAGTTCTTC | CASRSVLGREAKDEQFF
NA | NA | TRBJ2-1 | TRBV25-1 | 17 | TGTGCCAGCAGTGAACAACATAGCGTCGTCTTCCACAATGAGCAGTTCTTC | CASSEQHSVVFHNEQFF
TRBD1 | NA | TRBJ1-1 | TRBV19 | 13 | TGTGCCAGTAGTAACAGGGGGAGGACTGAAGCTTTCTTT | CASSNRGRTEAFF
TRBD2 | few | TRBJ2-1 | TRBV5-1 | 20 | TGCGCCAGCAGCTTGGCTGTTTTGGGACTAGGTGGGCTTGGTGGGAATGAGCAGTTCTTC | CASSLAVLGLGGLGGNEQFF
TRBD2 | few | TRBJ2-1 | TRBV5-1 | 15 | TGCGCCAGCAGCTCACTAGCGGGAAGGAACAATGAGCAGTTCTTC | CASSSLAGRNNEQFF
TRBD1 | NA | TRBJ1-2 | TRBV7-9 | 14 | TGTGCCAGCAGCCGGGGACAGGGGGAGGGCGGCTACACCTTC | CASSRGQGEGGYTF
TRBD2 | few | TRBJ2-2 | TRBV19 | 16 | TGTGCCAGTAGTATGAGCCTAGCGGGAGGGATCGGGGAGCTGTTTTTT | CASSMSLAGGIGELFF
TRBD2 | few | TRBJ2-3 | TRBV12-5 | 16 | TGTGCTAGTGGCCCGGGGACTAGCGAACGCACAGATACGCAGTATTTT | CASGPGTSERTDTQYF
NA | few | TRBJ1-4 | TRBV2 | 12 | TGTGCCAGCAGCGAGAGAAATGAAAAACTGTTTTTT | CASSERNEKLFF
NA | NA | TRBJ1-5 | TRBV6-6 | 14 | TGTGCCAGCAGTTACTACGGGGGCAATCAGCCCCAGCATTTT | CASSYYGGNQPQHF
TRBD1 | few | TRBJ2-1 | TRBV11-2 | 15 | TGTGCCAGCAGCTTAGGGTTCGCAGGGGGCAATGAGCAGTTCTTC | CASSLGFAGGNEQFF
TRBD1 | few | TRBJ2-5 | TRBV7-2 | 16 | TGTGCCAGCAGCCCCCACGGTACGACAGGGGAGGAGACCCAGTACTTC | CASSPHGTTGEETQYF
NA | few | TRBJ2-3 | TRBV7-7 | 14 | TGTGCCAGCAGCTCCGGTTCATCGGGAGATACGCAGTATTTT | CASSSGSSGDTQYF
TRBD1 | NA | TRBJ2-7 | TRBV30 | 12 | TGTGCCTGGACAGGGGGCAGGTACGAGCAGTACTTC | CAWTGGRYEQYF
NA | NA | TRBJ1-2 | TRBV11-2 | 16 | TGTGCCAGCAGCTTAGGTTCTGGGACACACAGATATGGCTACACCTTC | CASSLGSGTHRYGYTF
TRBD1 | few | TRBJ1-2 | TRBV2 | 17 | TGTGCCAGCAGTGCATCCGGGACAGGGGGCGTATGGAATGGCTACACCTTC | CASSASGTGGVWNGYTF
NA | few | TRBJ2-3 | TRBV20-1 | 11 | TGCAGTGCAGTACAGAGAGATACGCAGTATTTT | CSAVQRDTQYF
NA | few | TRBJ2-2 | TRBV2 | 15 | TGTGCCAGCAGTGAATTGGGGGAGGACACCGGGGAGCTGTTTTTT | CASSELGEDTGELFF
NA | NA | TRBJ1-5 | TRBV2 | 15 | TGTGCCAGCAGTGCCGGGATTTATAGCAATCAGCCCCAGCATTTT | CASSAGIYSNQPQHF